These 20 T cell receptor beta chains were all obtained from the same sample, sequenced in a study of cytomegalovirus exposure and HLA in healthy donors. With 60 Vbeta and 13 Jbeta primers, the PCR was carried out. Profiled with immunoSEQ multiplex PCR; TCRdb holds only in-frame clones, not every one. Of around 190,000 clones listed, 80% are singletons. The sample comprised PBMCs. All receptors come from a man aged 40-50 years in good health and CMV-seronegative.

This clone was seen a few times. The chain employs TRBV9 and TRBJ1-4, with TRBD1 as a possible D gene (5 bases). V dropped 6 bases and J dropped 0 bases, with 12 bases sitting between them. CDR3 length: 15 amino acids. The germline gives CDR1 SGDLS, CDR2 YYNGEE. The CDR3 bases are TGTGCCAGCAATGGGGCCGGCACAACTAATGAAAAACTGTTTTTT. It encodes CASNGAGTTNEKLFF.

The V call is TRBV6-5, the J call TRBJ1-1; no clear D. The V gene lost 5 bases and the J gene lost 5 bases, with 12 bases spanning the gap. CDR1 is MNHEY, CDR2 SVGAGI, per germline. This CDR3 has 13 residues. Written as DNA, the CDR3 is TGTGCCAGCAGTCTCAATTGGAGGACTGAAGCTTTCTTT. Protein product: CASSLNWRTEAFF.

The chain combines TRBV19 with TRBJ2-7; 7 bases fit TRBD1. The germline CDR1 and CDR2 sequences are LNHDA and SQIVND (reference sequence). This CDR3 is built from 15 residues. V was pared by 5 bases and J by 1 base, with 8 bases of the junction left unmatched. The CDR3 DNA reads TGTGCCAGTAGTTACCGGGACAGAAGTTCCTACGAGCAGTACTTC. As protein: CASSYRDRSSYEQYF.

This chain connects TRBV19 to TRBJ2-7; tentatively, D is TRBD1 (5 bases). Germline lookup yields CDR1 LNHDA and CDR2 SQIVND (reference sequence). Trimming shortened V by 0 bases and J by 4 bases, and 7 bases separated the two germline ends. The CDR3 runs 13 residues. CDR3 loop: CASSIDRDYEQYF. The DNA for the CDR3 is TGTGCCAGTAGTATAGACAGGGATTACGAGCAGTACTTC.

The V call is TRBV11-2, the J call TRBJ2-7; maybe TRBD1 (5 bases). This CDR3 region has 14 residues. V was shortened by 3 bases and J by 0 bases, with 9 bases between the two germline ends. CDR1 and CDR2 from the germline V gene are SGHAT and FQNNGV. This CDR3 is CASSFNRYSYEQYF. CDR3 DNA: TGTGCCAGCAGCTTCAACAGGTACTCCTACGAGCAGTACTTC. The entire variable domain, with the rest obtained from reference TRBV11-2 and TRBJ2-7, is as follows: EAGVAQSPRYKIIEKRQSVAFWCNPISGHATLYWYQQILGQGPKLLIQFQNNGVVDDSQLPKDRFSAERLKGVDSTLKIQPAKLEDSAVYLCASSFNRYSYEQYFGPGTRLTVT.

V usage is TRBV5-6 and J usage is TRBJ2-7, with 7 bases fitting TRBD2. The germline CDR1 and CDR2 sequences are SGHDT and YYEEEE. CDR3 length: 12 amino acids. The V and J ends lost 4 bases and 7 bases, in that order; junction bases with no gene match: 5. CDR3 loop: CASSVHGREQYF. CDR3 nucleotides: TGTGCCAGCAGCGTACACGGGAGGGAGCAGTACTTC.

V and J are TRBV4-3 and TRBJ1-1, with D perhaps matching TRBD1 (5 bases). Trimming removed 1 base at V and 1 base at J, with 13 bases between. Germline assignment: CDR1 LGHNA and CDR2 YSLEER. The CDR3 length is 16 residues. CDR3 in DNA: TGCGCCAGCAGCCAAGGTGGTTCAGGGCAGAACACTGAAGCTTTCTTT. This sequence encodes CASSQGGSGQNTEAFF.

The rearrangement joins TRBV11-3 to TRBJ2-7; TRBD1 might be the D (6 bases). CDR1 and CDR2 from the germline V gene are SGHNT and YENEEA. The V end was cut by 4 bases, the J end by 3 bases, with 10 bases between. There are 13 residues in the CDR3. CDR3 sequence: CASSSTGYYEQYF. The CDR3 DNA follows: TGTGCCAGCAGCTCAACAGGGTACTACGAGCAGTACTTC.

The chain joins TRBV7-9 to TRBJ2-7; D not resolved. This CDR3 has 13 amino acids. V was cut by 5 bases and J by 0 bases, with 8 bases left in between. The germline CDR1 and CDR2 sequences are SEHNR and FQNEAQ (reference sequence). CDR3 bases: TGTGCCAGCAGCCTTTATCCCTCCTACGAGCAGTACTTC. Protein product: CASSLYPSYEQYF.

J is TRBJ2-1 and V is TRBV5-1; no firm D call. Germline V gives CDR1 SGHRS, CDR2 YFSETQ. The CDR3 runs to 15 residues. With 0 bases removed from V and 0 bases from J, the gap between germline ends came to 7 bases. CDR3 DNA: TGCGCCAGCAGCTTGGGACACAGCTCCTACAATGAGCAGTTCTTC. This sequence encodes CASSLGHSSYNEQFF. Full variable domain (rest looked up from reference TRBV5-1 and TRBJ2-1): KAGVTQTPRYLIKTRGQQVTLSCSPISGHRSVSWYQQTPGQGLQFLFEYFSETQRNKGNFPGRFSGRQFSNSRSEMNVSTLELGDSALYLCASSLGHSSYNEQFFGPGTRLTVL.

This chain connects TRBV9 to TRBJ2-7; tentative D call: TRBD1 (6 bases). V lost 1 base and J lost 6, with 14 bases in between. This CDR3 spans 14 amino acids. Germline CDR1 and CDR2: SGDLS and YYNGEE. The CDR3 loop reads CASSVMGQGSEQYF. The CDR3 region has the DNA TGTGCCAGCAGCGTAATGGGGCAGGGGAGCGAGCAGTACTTC.

The chain joins TRBV2 to TRBJ2-1; 14 nucleotides agree with TRBD2. V shed 7 bases and J 6 bases; nucleotides not matched to a gene: 5. Germline CDR1 and CDR2: SNHLY and FYNNEI. The CDR3 has 15 residues. The CDR3 nucleotides are TGTGCCAGCACCCCGACTAGCGGGAGGGCCAATGAGCAGTTCTTC. Translated, it gives CASTPTSGRANEQFF.

The CDR3: CASSDPGGGAGEKLFF. CDR3 in DNA: TGCGCCAGCAGTGACCCCGGTGGAGGGGCAGGAGAAAAACTGTTTTTT. This chain joins TRBV10-2 and TRBJ1-4; possibly TRBD1 for D (5 bases). CDR1 and CDR2 from the germline V gene are WSHSY and SAAADI. This CDR3 has 16 amino acids. V lost 3 bases to trimming and J lost 8 bases, with 19 bases between them.

This clone showed up just a few times. This sequence joins TRBV6-5 and TRBJ2-2; TRBD2 is a possible D gene (6 bases). Looked up from germline, CDR1 is MNHEY and CDR2 is SVGAGI. This CDR3 has 15 amino acids. Trimming stripped 0 bases from V and 6 bases from J, with 11 bases between. CDR3 DNA sequence: TGTGCCAGCAGTTACTCGATGGAGGGATCCGGGGAGCTGTTTTTT. It codes for CASSYSMEGSGELFF.

This clone was recorded many times. The V gene is TRBV6-1, the J gene TRBJ2-7, with 9 positions matching TRBD1. The germline CDR1 and CDR2 sequences are MNHNS and SASEGT. J lost 2 bases, V lost 2 bases, and 1 base had no gene match. This CDR3 is built from 14 residues. In nucleotides, the CDR3 is TGTGCCAGCAGTGAAACAGGGGGCCCCTACGAGCAGTACTTC. It specifies CASSETGGPYEQYF.

The CDR3 reads CASSMTGDEQFF. In nucleotides, the CDR3 is TGCGCCAGCAGCATGACAGGGGACGAGCAGTTCTTC. The chain couples TRBV5-1 to TRBJ2-1; 8 positions agree with TRBD1. From germline, CDR1 is SGHRS and CDR2 YFSETQ. The CDR3 loop spans 12 amino acids. J was trimmed by 10 bases and V by 4 bases; bases with no gene match: 4.

In this sample, this clone turned up once. This chain joins TRBV6-5 and TRBJ1-1, with TRBD1 identical over 7 bases. CDR1 and CDR2 from the germline V gene are MNHEY and SVGAGI. Losses at the gene ends were 6 bases for V and 1 base for J; bases not matched to a gene: 5. The CDR3 sequence is 14 residues long. The DNA for the CDR3 is TGTGCCAGCAGGAGACAGGGACAGAACACTGAAGCTTTCTTT. It translates to CASRRQGQNTEAFF.

This rearrangement joins TRBV4-1 to TRBJ2-1, with TRBD2 identical over 7 bases. The germline CDR1 and CDR2 sequences are MGHRA and YSYEKL. The CDR3 contains 14 residues. V lost 1 base, J lost 7 bases, and 4 bases stayed unmatched. The CDR3 spells CASSQAGGPNEQFF. The CDR3 nucleotides are TGCGCCAGCAGCCAAGCGGGAGGACCTAATGAGCAGTTCTTC.

The chain is built from TRBV19 and TRBJ2-2, with 10 bases that match TRBD2. The V segment lost 5 bases and the J segment 2 bases; nucleotides outside the gene matches: 8. This CDR3 contains 17 residues. The germline CDR1 and CDR2 sequences are LNHDA and SQIVND (reference sequence). The CDR3 region has the DNA TGTGCCAGTAGTTCCTTATGGACTAGCGGAAACACCGGGGAGCTGTTTTTT. Its protein product is CASSSLWTSGNTGELFF.

The chain carries TRBV11-2 and TRBJ1-2; 7 bases fit TRBD1. In germline, CDR1 is SGHAT, CDR2 FQNNGV. V trimming: 6 bases; J trimming: 0 bases; junction bases outside the gene matches: 4. The CDR3 runs 14 residues. The CDR3 is CASSHRGANYGYTF. The CDR3 DNA reads as TGTGCCAGCAGTCACAGGGGAGCTAACTATGGCTACACCTTC.